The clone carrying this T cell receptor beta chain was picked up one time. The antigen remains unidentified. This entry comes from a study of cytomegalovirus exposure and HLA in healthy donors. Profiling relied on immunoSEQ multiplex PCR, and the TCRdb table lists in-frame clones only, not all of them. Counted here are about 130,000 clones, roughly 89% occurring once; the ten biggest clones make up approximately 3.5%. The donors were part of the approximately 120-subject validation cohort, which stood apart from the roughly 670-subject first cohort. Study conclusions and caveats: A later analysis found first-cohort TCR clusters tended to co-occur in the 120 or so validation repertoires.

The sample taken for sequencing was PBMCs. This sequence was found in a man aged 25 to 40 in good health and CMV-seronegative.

CDR3 DNA sequence: TGTGCCAGCAGCAATTCCGGGACTACCTCCTACAATGAGCAGTTCTTC. It yields the protein CASSNSGTTSYNEQFF. The V call is TRBV7-2, the J call TRBJ2-1; 7 bases align to TRBD2. CDR3 length: 16 residues. The J segment lost 0 bases and the V segment lost 5 bases, leaving 7 bases of the junction unmatched. Germline values: CDR1 SGHTA, CDR2 FQGNSA.